Shown below are 9 T cell receptor beta chains from a single sample sequenced in a study of cytomegalovirus exposure and HLA in healthy donors. Produced via immunoSEQ multiplex PCR; TCRdb's table is partial and in-frame only. The sample has under 350,000 clones; around 85% are singletons. Sequencing input: PBMCs. The receptors come from a woman aged 18 to 35 in good health and CMV-seronegative.

J is TRBJ1-2 and V is TRBV28, with a weak D call TRBD1 (6 bases). The CDR3 is 12 amino acids. Between the trimmed V and J ends, which lost 8 bases and 6 bases, there was a span of 13 bases. The germline gives CDR1 MDHEN, CDR2 SYDVKM. CDR3 sequence reads: CASCSTGDGYTF. The CDR3 DNA follows: TGTGCCAGCTGTTCGACAGGTGATGGCTACACCTTC.

The rearrangement links TRBV19 to TRBJ2-3; the D gene is possibly TRBD1 (6 bases). The CDR3 runs 12 residues. From germline, CDR1 is LNHDA and CDR2 SQIVND (reference sequence). Trimming pared 6 bases from V and 5 bases from J, leaving 9 bases between. DNA for the CDR3: TGTGCCAGTAGGCTCAGGGGAGATACGCAGTATTTT. It specifies CASRLRGDTQYF.

The V gene is TRBV19, the J gene TRBJ1-1; weak D call: TRBD1 (5 bases). V gave up 7 bases and J gave up 5 bases, with 14 bases separating them. This CDR3 has 13 residues. Germline CDR1 reads LNHDA; CDR2 reads SQIVND (reference sequence). Here the CDR3 DNA reads TGTGCCAGTATTGGCCAGGGAGGGACTGAAGCTTTCTTT. Protein: CASIGQGGTEAFF.

V is TRBV9 and J is TRBJ2-5; D possibly corresponds to TRBD1 (6 bases). V was cut by 3 bases and J by 3 bases, with 18 bases left in between. CDR1 is SGDLS, CDR2 YYNGEE, per germline. The CDR3 has 16 residues. The CDR3 DNA reads TGTGCCAGCAGCGCTGCTGCTTTAAGGGGGAAAGAGACCCAGTACTTC. Amino acids: CASSAAALRGKETQYF.

This sequence joins TRBV5-1 and TRBJ1-5, with 7 positions matching TRBD1. The junction had 12 bases not matched to a gene; V was cut back by 4 bases and J by 5 bases. This CDR3 has 16 amino acids. The germline gives CDR1 SGHRS, CDR2 YFSETQ. CDR3 coding DNA: TGCGCCAGCAGCGCTACACCAGGGGGAGGCGATCAGCCCCAGCATTTT. The encoded protein is CASSATPGGGDQPQHF.

CDR3 protein: CASSEALPGRSGYTF. Written as DNA, the CDR3 is TGTGCCAGCAGTGAAGCGCTCCCAGGGAGGAGCGGCTACACCTTC. The J gene is TRBJ1-2, the V gene TRBV6-1, with D tentatively TRBD1 (5 bases). Germline CDR1 is MNHNS and CDR2 is SASEGT. The V end was cut by 0 bases, the J end by 8 bases, with 16 bases between. The CDR3 runs 15 residues.

This clone was observed a single time. This chain joins TRBV6-5 and TRBJ1-2; D might be TRBD1 (5 bases). CDR1 and CDR2 (germline): MNHEY, SVGAGI. The CDR3 extends over 13 amino acids. The V and J ends lost 2 bases and 4 bases respectively, with 8 bases between them. CDR3 DNA sequence: TGTGCCAGCAGTTACGACAGTATCTATGGCTACACCTTC. It is translated as CASSYDSIYGYTF.

About this clone itself: The sample has other DNA sequences that encode this CDR3 too. V usage is TRBV5-4 and J usage is TRBJ2-7; D is possibly TRBD2 (5 bases). The germline V gene has CDR1 SGHNT and CDR2 YYREEE (reference sequence). The CDR3 is 12 residues long. Trimming left V 1 base short and J 4 bases short, with 6 bases between. CDR3 in amino acids: CASSLSGYEQYF. In nucleotides, the CDR3 is TGTGCCAGCAGCTTGTCGGGGTACGAGCAGTACTTC.

This chain joins TRBV7-6 and TRBJ1-1, with TRBD1 matching over 8 bases. Germline V lookup: CDR1 SGHVS, CDR2 FNYEAQ. CDR3 length: 13 residues. V gave up 5 bases and J gave up 9 bases; unmatched junction bases: 8. The CDR3 is CASSQESRGQAFF. In DNA form, the CDR3 reads TGTGCCAGCAGCCAAGAAAGCAGGGGGCAAGCTTTCTTT.